One and the same sample provided the 4 T cell receptor beta chains below, sequenced in a study of blood T cells in healthy people across ages. The authors ran a second PCR of about 6 to 11 cycles using a sample-barcoded 5' primer and a J-beta primer mix. Each CDR3 protein gets one entry after TCRdb re-called the 5' RACE reads with MiXCR. The sample holds 1.6 million or so distinct CDR3 sequences, roughly a third seen once. Sequenced material: blood. These receptors were obtained from a woman aged 25 to 39 in good health.

This chain uses TRBV20-1 with TRBJ2-3; 8 positions agree with TRBD2. The V gene end was trimmed by 0 bases and the J gene end by 0 bases; junction bases not matched to a gene: 11. The CDR3 sequence is 18 residues long. Germline V gene lookup returns CDR1 DFQATT and CDR2 SNEGSKA (reference sequence). The CDR3 here is CSARDFFQRGTSTDTQYF. The CDR3 nucleotides read TGCAGTGCTAGAGATTTCTTCCAGCGGGGGACTAGCACAGATACGCAGTATTTT.

Ten or more counts support this clonotype. The genes are TRBV4-1 and TRBJ2-1; D gene ambiguous. The germline gives CDR1 MGHRA, CDR2 YSYEKL. CDR3 size: 16 residues. V was clipped by 0 bases and J by 6 bases, with 15 bases between them. CDR3 residues: CASSQDGPARSNEQFF. The DNA of the CDR3 is TGCGCCAGCAGCCAAGATGGACCAGCTAGGAGCAATGAGCAGTTCTTC.

This clonotype has a handful of counts. This may arise from a read error, as a much more abundant clone is one base away. The chain couples TRBV7-3 to TRBJ2-1; the match to TRBD1 covers 8 bases. There are 15 residues in the CDR3. V shed 5 bases, J shed 0 bases, and the junction held 3 bases outside the gene matches. Per germline, CDR1 SGHTA and CDR2 FQGTGA. The DNA of the CDR3 is TGTGCCAGCAGCGCCGACAGGGGCTCCTACAATGAGCAGTTCTTC. It codes for CASSADRGSYNEQFF.

As regards this clonotype: A read error is possible here, since a much larger clone lies one base away. The V call is TRBV29-1, the J call TRBJ2-7; 7 nucleotides agree with TRBD1. V lost 7 bases to trimming and J lost 3 bases; unmatched junction nucleotides: 6. CDR1 and CDR2 from the germline V gene are SQVTM and ANQGSEA. There are 12 residues in the CDR3. This CDR3 reads CSGGNRGYEQYF. The CDR3 bases are TGCAGCGGTGGGAACAGGGGCTACGAGCAGTACTTC.